These 21 T cell receptor beta chains originate from one sample sequenced in a study of T cell responses to AZD1222 COVID-19 vaccine. TCRdb's copy holds only in-frame clones and misses some; the assay was immunoSEQ multiplex PCR. The profile shows approximately 150,000 clones, about 90% of them singletons. Here the sequenced sample was peripheral blood, taken 28 days after the second AZD1222 dose. The receptors stem from an adult who received the AZD1222 COVID-19 vaccine.

V usage is TRBV6-4 and J usage is TRBJ2-4; 7 bases fit TRBD2. This CDR3 has 11 amino acids. With 9 bases clipped from V and 8 bases from J, the junction kept 4 bases outside the gene matches. CDR1 is MRHNA and CDR2 is SNTAGT in the germline V gene. In DNA form, the CDR3 reads TGTGCCAGTGGGGGGGTGGACATTCAGTACTTC. Its protein product is CASGGVDIQYF.

The chain combines TRBV19 with TRBJ2-3; 8 nucleotides line up with TRBD2. The length of the CDR3 is 16 residues. Germline CDR1 and CDR2: LNHDA and SQIVND (reference sequence). V lost 7 bases to trimming and J lost 2 bases; unmatched junction nucleotides: 11. CDR3 residues: CASISGRGGSTDTQYF. The CDR3 DNA sequence: TGTGCCAGTATTTCGGGACGGGGGGGGTCCACAGATACGCAGTATTTT.

This chain joins TRBV18 and TRBJ1-4; D perhaps matches TRBD1 (6 bases). Germline CDR1 KGHSH, CDR2 LQKENI. The CDR3 totals 13 residues. The ends were cut back, 3 bases at V and 4 bases at J, with 6 bases in the middle. The DNA for the CDR3 is TGTGCCAGCTCACCCAGGGGTAATGAAAAACTGTTTTTT. Translation: CASSPRGNEKLFF.

The chain links TRBV11-1 to TRBJ1-2; 7 bases match TRBD1. Germline CDR1 and CDR2: SGHAT and FQDESV (reference sequence). The CDR3 runs 13 residues. V lost 6 bases and J lost 3; bases outside the gene matches: 4. The CDR3 DNA reads as TGTGCCAGCAGTCGACAGGGCCACTATGGCTACACCTTC. This translates into CASSRQGHYGYTF.

V gene TRBV2 combines with J gene TRBJ1-1; unclear D gene. This CDR3 contains 11 residues. CDR1 and CDR2 from the germline V gene are SNHLY and FYNNEI. Trimming cost V 7 bases and J 0 bases, with 3 bases left between them. For the CDR3, the DNA is TGTGCCAGCACCGTGAACACTGAAGCTTTCTTT. Translating it yields CASTVNTEAFF.

This chain joins TRBV6-1 and TRBJ1-6; tentative D call: TRBD1 (6 bases). Germline CDR1 and CDR2: MNHNS and SASEGT. CDR3 length: 13 residues. V was trimmed by 3 bases and J by 10 bases, leaving 10 bases between them. The CDR3 sequence: CASSDQRGSPLHF. The CDR3 DNA reads TGTGCCAGCAGTGATCAAAGGGGGTCACCCCTCCACTTT.

The chain combines TRBV30 with TRBJ2-5, with 8 bases lining up with TRBD2. Unmatched junction bases numbered 6, after V lost 2 bases and J lost 4 bases. The CDR3 has 14 amino acids. Germline V lookup: CDR1 GTSNPN, CDR2 SVGIG (reference sequence). CDR3 DNA: TGTGCCTGGAGTAAGGCAGCGGGGGCAGAGACCCAGTACTTC. Its translation: CAWSKAAGAETQYF.

The V call is TRBV6-2 or TRBV6-3, the J call TRBJ2-3; TRBD2 aligns across 8 bases. J was trimmed by 4 bases and V by 2 bases; bases with no gene match: 5. The CDR3 loop spans 15 amino acids. Germline values: CDR1 MNHEY, CDR2 SVGEGT. Here the CDR3 reads CASSYQAGEADTQYF. CDR3 nucleotide sequence: TGTGCCAGCAGTTACCAAGCGGGAGAGGCAGATACGCAGTATTTT.

This chain connects TRBV7-2 to TRBJ2-1; perhaps TRBD1 as D (7 bases). The length of the CDR3 is 17 residues. V dropped 1 base and J dropped 2 bases, with 15 bases sitting between them. Germline CDR1 and CDR2: SGHTA and FQGNSA. CDR3 protein: CASSLVRDSGPYNEQFF. Here the CDR3 DNA reads TGTGCCAGCAGCTTAGTTCGGGACAGCGGGCCCTACAATGAGCAGTTCTTC.

The chain couples TRBV5-1 to TRBJ2-1, with 10 bases aligning to TRBD2. This CDR3 contains 18 residues. The V segment lost 0 bases and the J segment 6 bases; nucleotides outside the gene matches: 12. Germline V gene lookup returns CDR1 SGHRS and CDR2 YFSETQ. The DNA of the CDR3 is TGCGCCAGCAGCTTGGAGATTAGCGGGAGGACTATTACCAATGAGCAGTTCTTC. Residues: CASSLEISGRTITNEQFF. The entire variable domain, with the rest obtained from reference TRBV5-1 and TRBJ2-1, is as follows: KAGVTQTPRYLIKTRGQQVTLSCSPISGHRSVSWYQQTPGQGLQFLFEYFSETQRNKGNFPGRFSGRQFSNSRSEMNVSTLELGDSALYLCASSLEISGRTITNEQFFGPGTRLTVL.

The chain carries TRBV10-3 and TRBJ2-3; 12 bases align to TRBD2. Germline CDR1 and CDR2: ENHRY and SYGVKD. There are 17 residues in the CDR3. J gave up 4 bases and V 3 bases, and 8 bases lay outside the gene matches. The CDR3 loop is CAISDHPGLAGPDTQYF. The DNA of the CDR3 is TGTGCCATCAGTGACCACCCCGGACTAGCGGGACCAGATACGCAGTATTTT.

This chain connects TRBV19 to TRBJ1-1; tentative D call: TRBD1 (5 bases). V dropped 4 bases and J dropped 4 bases, with 16 bases sitting between them. The CDR3 covers 15 residues. CDR1 is LNHDA and CDR2 is SQIVND in the germline V gene (reference sequence). In DNA form, the CDR3 reads TGTGCCAGTAGTAAGGGACCCCAGGGAGTCACTGAAGCTTTCTTT. Protein product: CASSKGPQGVTEAFF.

The chain is built from TRBV7-2 and TRBJ2-3; a possible D gene is TRBD1 (6 bases). Between the trimmed V and J ends, which lost 1 base and 3 bases, there was a span of 11 bases. The CDR3 spans 15 residues. CDR1 and CDR2 (germline): SGHTA, FQGNSA. Written as DNA, the CDR3 is TGTGCCAGCAGCTTAGACAGGGCCCCAACAGATACGCAGTATTTT. It translates to CASSLDRAPTDTQYF.

The chain uses TRBV7-2 and TRBJ1-3; D call uncertain. From germline, CDR1 is SGHTA and CDR2 FQGNSA. V was trimmed by 5 bases and J by 2 bases, leaving 13 bases between them. CDR3 size: 15 residues. The CDR3: CASSGRSEPGNTIYF. CDR3 coding DNA: TGTGCCAGCAGCGGGCGCTCGGAACCTGGAAACACCATATATTTT.

The chain links TRBV27 to TRBJ2-5; 11 bases agree with TRBD2. Germline V gene data show CDR1 as MNHEY and CDR2 as SMNVEV (reference sequence). The CDR3 is 16 amino acids. J gave up 3 bases and V 2 bases, and 5 bases lay outside the gene matches. DNA for the CDR3: TGTGCCAGCAGTTTAATAGCGGGGGGGTTCAAAGAGACCCAGTACTTC. Translation gives CASSLIAGGFKETQYF.

The rearrangement joins TRBV7-8 to TRBJ2-5; D is unresolved. Germline CDR1 reads SGHVS; CDR2 reads FQNEAQ. This CDR3 comprises 13 residues. V was cut by 4 bases and J by 2 bases, with 8 bases left in between. CDR3 nucleotide sequence: TGTGCCAGCAGCTGGACCGATCAAGAGACCCAGTACTTC. It specifies CASSWTDQETQYF.

Turning to this clone: Other DNA sequences in this sample translate to the same CDR3. The genes are TRBV3-1 (or the pseudogene TRBV3-2) and TRBJ1-2; 9 nucleotides align to TRBD1. The length of the CDR3 is 13 residues. Germline V lookup: CDR1 LGHDT, CDR2 YNNKEL (reference sequence). Unmatched junction bases numbered 2, after V lost 4 bases and J lost 5 bases. The CDR3 loop is CASSRDRGYGYTF. The CDR3 DNA is TGTGCCAGCAGCCGAGACAGGGGGTATGGCTACACCTTC.

V gene TRBV7-2 combines with J gene TRBJ1-6; TRBD1 aligns across 7 bases. Trimming cost V 6 bases and J 10 bases; bases outside gene matches: 9. This CDR3 has 14 amino acids. Germline lookup yields CDR1 SGHTA and CDR2 FQGNSA. The CDR3 nucleotides read TGTGCCAGCAGGTCCACAGGGGAGGGATCACCCCTCCACTTT. This sequence encodes CASRSTGEGSPLHF.

The chain combines TRBV15 with TRBJ1-1; perhaps TRBD1 as D (5 bases). The ends were cut back, 1 base at V and 7 bases at J, with 10 bases in the middle. The CDR3 covers 13 residues. CDR1 is LNHNV and CDR2 is YYDKDF in the germline V gene (reference sequence). The CDR3 here is CATSRAGGVEAFF. Here the CDR3 DNA reads TGTGCCACCAGCAGAGCCGGGGGTGTTGAAGCTTTCTTT.

This chain uses TRBV4-1 with TRBJ1-2; maybe TRBD1 (5 bases). In germline, CDR1 is MGHRA, CDR2 YSYEKL. V dropped 1 base and J dropped 3 bases, with 18 bases sitting between them. This CDR3 is built from 17 residues. DNA of the CDR3: TGCGCCAGCAGCCAAGGAAAAGGGGCCAGGTTGGACTATGGCTACACCTTC. Translation: CASSQGKGARLDYGYTF.

The chain recombines TRBV5-1 with TRBJ1-4; D not certain. The CDR3 spans 13 residues. V dropped 0 bases and J dropped 3 bases, with 3 bases sitting between them. The germline gives CDR1 SGHRS, CDR2 YFSETQ. The DNA for the CDR3 is TGCGCCAGCAGCTTGGGAGCTAATGAAAAACTGTTTTTT. This encodes CASSLGANEKLFF.